These 4 T cell receptor beta chains share one sample of origin, sequenced in a study of T cells in Graves' hyperthyroidism and ophthalmopathy. Researchers took RNA transcripts and amplified the TCR beta CDR3 regions from them. RT-PCR in the first round (using the HTBI primer set) targeted the TCR CDR3. TCRdb independently ran MiXCR on the multiplex PCR reads; one entry per CDR3 protein. The sample yields roughly 240,000 distinct CDR3 sequences, roughly 17% seen once. The sample taken for sequencing was blood. The receptor set was obtained from a woman aged 18-29 years with Graves' ophthalmopathy.

This clonotype was found many times. The rearrangement uses TRBV2 and TRBJ2-4, with 11 bases identical to TRBD2. This CDR3 has 18 residues. V gave up 9 bases and J gave up 1 base; unmatched junction bases: 14. Germline-derived CDR1 and CDR2 are SNHLY and FYNNEI. CDR3: CASHPLAGVGSAKNIQYF. CDR3 coding DNA: TGTGCCAGTCACCCACTAGCGGGAGTGGGGTCGGCCAAAAACATTCAGTACTTC.

This rearrangement joins TRBV19 to TRBJ2-2; TRBD2 might be the D (5 bases). V lost 3 bases, J lost 0 bases, and 8 bases lay in between. This CDR3 is built from 15 residues. Germline assignment: CDR1 LNHDA and CDR2 SQIVND (reference sequence). CDR3 region: CASSMDGANTGELFF. CDR3 sequence (DNA): TGTGCCAGTAGTATGGACGGGGCGAACACCGGGGAGCTGTTTTTT.

This clonotype was seen many times. This chain joins TRBV28 and TRBJ2-7, with D possibly being TRBD1 or TRBD2 (5 bases each). Between the trimmed V and J ends, which lost 7 bases and 0 bases, there was a span of 13 bases. The germline CDR1 and CDR2 sequences are MDHEN and SYDVKM. The length of the CDR3 is 14 residues. DNA for the CDR3: TGTGCCAGCATCCTGGACACTAGCTCCTACGAGCAGTACTTC. As protein: CASILDTSSYEQYF.

This clonotype was found many times. The rearrangement uses TRBV27 and TRBJ1-1; no definite D call. The germline V and J ends were trimmed by 11 bases and 3 bases, with 16 bases remaining between them. Germline lookup yields CDR1 MNHEY and CDR2 SMNVEV (reference sequence). This CDR3 is built from 13 residues. DNA for the CDR3: TGTGCCGGCCAGTCTGGGTCCTACACTGAAGCTTTCTTT. Amino acids: CAGQSGSYTEAFF.